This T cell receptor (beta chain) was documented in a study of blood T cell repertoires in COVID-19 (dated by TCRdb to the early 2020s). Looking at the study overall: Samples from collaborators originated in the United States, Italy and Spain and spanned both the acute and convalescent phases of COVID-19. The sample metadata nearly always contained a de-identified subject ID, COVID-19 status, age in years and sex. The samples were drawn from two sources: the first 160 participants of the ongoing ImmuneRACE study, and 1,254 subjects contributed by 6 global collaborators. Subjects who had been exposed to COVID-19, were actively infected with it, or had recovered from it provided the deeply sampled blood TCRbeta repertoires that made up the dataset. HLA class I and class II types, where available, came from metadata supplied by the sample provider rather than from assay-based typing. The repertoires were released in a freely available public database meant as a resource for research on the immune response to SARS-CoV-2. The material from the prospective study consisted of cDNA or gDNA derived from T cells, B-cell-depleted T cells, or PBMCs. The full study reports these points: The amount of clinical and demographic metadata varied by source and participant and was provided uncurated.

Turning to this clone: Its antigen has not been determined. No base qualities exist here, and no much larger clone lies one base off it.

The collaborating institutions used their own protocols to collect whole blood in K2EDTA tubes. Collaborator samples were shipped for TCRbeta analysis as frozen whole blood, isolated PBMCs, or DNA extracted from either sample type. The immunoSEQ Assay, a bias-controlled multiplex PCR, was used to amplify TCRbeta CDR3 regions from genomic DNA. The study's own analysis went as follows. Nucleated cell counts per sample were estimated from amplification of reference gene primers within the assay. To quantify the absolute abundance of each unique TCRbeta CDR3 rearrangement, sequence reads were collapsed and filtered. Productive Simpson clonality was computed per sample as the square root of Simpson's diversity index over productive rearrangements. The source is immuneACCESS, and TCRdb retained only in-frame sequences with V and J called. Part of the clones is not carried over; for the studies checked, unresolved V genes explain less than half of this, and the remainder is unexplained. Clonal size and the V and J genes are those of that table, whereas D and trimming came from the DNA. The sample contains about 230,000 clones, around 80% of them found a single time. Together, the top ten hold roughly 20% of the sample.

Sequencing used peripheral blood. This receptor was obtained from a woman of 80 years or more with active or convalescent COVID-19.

CDR3 protein: CASSYGQGLEQFF. The bases read TGTGCCAGCAGTTACGGTCAGGGGCTCGAACAGTTCTTC. The rearrangement joined TRBV6-6 to TRBJ2-1, with a tentative D gene TRBD1 over 6 matching bases. The CDR3 measures 13 amino acids from cysteine to phenylalanine. Only the CDR3 DNA is retained, 39 bases long and in frame from the first base. At the junction V is shortened by 2 bases and J by 13 bases, with 15 bases in between. The germline V gene (reference sequence) specifies MNHNY as CDR1 and SVGAGI as CDR2.